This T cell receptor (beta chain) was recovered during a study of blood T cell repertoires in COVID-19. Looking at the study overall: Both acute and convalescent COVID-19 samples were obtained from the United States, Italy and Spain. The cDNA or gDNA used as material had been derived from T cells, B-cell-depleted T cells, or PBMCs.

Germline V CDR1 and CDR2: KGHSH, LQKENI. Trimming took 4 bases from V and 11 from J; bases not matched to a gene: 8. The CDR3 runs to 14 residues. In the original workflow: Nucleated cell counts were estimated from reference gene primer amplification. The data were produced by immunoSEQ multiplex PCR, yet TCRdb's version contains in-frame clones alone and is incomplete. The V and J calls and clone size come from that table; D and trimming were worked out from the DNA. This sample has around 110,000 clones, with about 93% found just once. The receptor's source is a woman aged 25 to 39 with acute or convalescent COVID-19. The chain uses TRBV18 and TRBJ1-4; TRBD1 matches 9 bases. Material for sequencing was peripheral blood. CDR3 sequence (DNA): TGTGCCAGCTCACTCCCGGGACAGGGTCGGAAACTGTTTTTT. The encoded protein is CASSLPGQGRKLFF.